Below, 31 T cell receptor beta chains from the same sample are listed, as sequenced in a study of T-cell reconstitution after alpha-beta-depleted transplantation in children. Preparation of the TCRbeta library involved a method that used unique molecular identifiers. TCRdb independently ran MiXCR on the PCR reads; one entry per CDR3 protein. Of approximately 250,000 distinct CDR3 sequences detected, around 8.9% appear once; the ten largest clones hold approximately 4.7%. The starting material was PBMCs from the stem cell graft donor, obtained from the stem cell graft. These receptors came from a human donor who donated a stem cell graft to a child with SCID.

There are many counts of this clonotype. The chain employs TRBV7-9 and TRBJ1-4; no reliable D call. V gave up 5 bases and J gave up 5 bases, with 12 bases separating them. The V gene's germline CDR1 is SEHNR and CDR2 FQNEAQ (reference sequence). This CDR3 region has 14 residues. CDR3 in amino acids: CASSLRTVNEKLFF. CDR3 nucleotide sequence: TGTGCCAGCAGCCTGAGGACGGTGAATGAAAAACTGTTTTTT. Filled out from reference TRBV7-9 and TRBJ1-4, the complete variable domain reads DTGVSQNPRHKITKRGQNVTFRCDPISEHNRLYWYRQTLGQGPEFLTYFQNEAQLEKSRLLSDRFSAERPKGSFSTLEIQRTEQGDSAMYLCASSLRTVNEKLFFGSGTQLSVL.

This clonotype was counted many times. This chain joins TRBV12-3 or TRBV12-4 and TRBJ1-5, with a possible D match to TRBD1 (5 bases). V lost 4 bases and J 0 bases, leaving 13 bases between the germline ends. CDR3 length equals 16 residues. The CDR3 spells CASSSGTVNSNQPQHF. The CDR3 DNA reads as TGTGCCAGCAGTTCCGGGACCGTAAATAGCAATCAGCCCCAGCATTTT.

This clonotype was recorded at least ten times. This sequence joins TRBV6-2 or TRBV6-3 and TRBJ1-2; D call uncertain. The CDR3 is made up of 13 amino acids. The V gene lost 4 bases and the J gene lost 4 bases, with 10 bases spanning the gap. The germline CDR1 and CDR2 sequences are MNHEY and SVGEGT. CDR3 in amino acids: CASSSGRSYGYTF. The CDR3 region has the DNA TGTGCCAGCAGTTCCGGCCGGAGCTATGGCTACACCTTC.

This clonotype has a count of ten or more. The rearrangement links TRBV20-1 to TRBJ1-1; D possibly corresponds to TRBD1 (5 bases). Germline V gene data show CDR1 as DFQATT and CDR2 as SNEGSKA (reference sequence). V was trimmed by 5 bases and J by 5 bases, leaving 12 bases between them. The CDR3 is 12 residues long. In nucleotides, the CDR3 is TGCAGTGCTTCTATTCAGGGAACTGAAGCTTTCTTT. Its translation is CSASIQGTEAFF.

This chain links TRBV4-2 with TRBJ1-2; D gene unclear. The ends were cut back, 4 bases at V and 9 bases at J, with 15 bases in the middle. The CDR3 sequence is 13 residues long. Germline CDR1 reads LGHNA; CDR2 reads YNFKEQ. The CDR3 DNA reads as TGTGCCAGCAGCCCCGGGCTGGTCGGCTGCTACACCTTC. Its protein is CASSPGLVGCYTF.

In this sample, this clonotype turned up many times. This chain connects TRBV20-1 to TRBJ2-5; 8 nucleotides line up with TRBD1. The CDR3 covers 13 residues. Germline CDR1 DFQATT, CDR2 SNEGSKA (reference sequence). V shed 6 bases, J shed 1 base, and the junction held 4 bases outside the gene matches. The CDR3: CSAEGTGQETQYF. The CDR3 region has the DNA TGCAGTGCGGAGGGGACAGGCCAAGAGACCCAGTACTTC.

This clonotype was seen many times. This chain uses TRBV9 with TRBJ2-3, with D maybe TRBD2 (5 bases). The CDR3 has 15 residues. In germline, CDR1 is SGDLS, CDR2 YYNGEE. V lost 3 bases, J lost 8 bases, and 19 bases lay in between. The CDR3 DNA is TGTGCCAGCAGCGCCGGCCCTATGGTCGAGGGTACGCAGTATTTT. The encoded protein is CASSAGPMVEGTQYF.

This clonotype has a count of ten or more. V usage is TRBV5-8 and J usage is TRBJ1-3; a weak D match, TRBD1 (6 bases). Deletions cut 2 bases from V and 6 bases from J, with 15 bases between. The CDR3 length is 15 residues. The germline CDR1 and CDR2 sequences are SGHTS and YDEGEE. The CDR3 spells CASSLSGGRKNTIYF. DNA of the CDR3: TGTGCCAGCAGCTTAAGTGGGGGCAGGAAAAACACCATATATTTT.

In its sample, this clonotype was seen many times. The chain recombines TRBV5-1 with TRBJ2-2; D not certain. Germline lookup yields CDR1 SGHRS and CDR2 YFSETQ. Trimming removed 1 base at V and 0 bases at J, with 7 bases between. The CDR3 loop spans 15 amino acids. CDR3 protein: CASSLTVSNTGELFF. CDR3 nucleotide sequence: TGCGCCAGCAGCTTGACCGTGTCGAACACCGGGGAGCTGTTTTTT.

This clonotype was observed at least ten times. The CDR3 region has the DNA TGCGCCAGCAGCTTGCTCGGGGCGGAGGGTTGGTACACTGAAGCTTTCTTT. Translated, it gives CASSLLGAEGWYTEAFF. The chain links TRBV5-1 to TRBJ1-1, with a possible D match to TRBD1 (5 bases). CDR1 is SGHRS and CDR2 is YFSETQ in the germline V gene. The CDR3 is 17 amino acids. The V end lost 1 base, the J end lost 3 bases, and 19 bases lay between the germline ends.

In this sample, this clonotype turned up many times. The V gene is TRBV20-1, the J gene TRBJ2-1; no firm D call. V was trimmed by 4 bases and J by 3 bases, leaving 1 base between them. The CDR3 contains 10 residues. From germline, CDR1 is DFQATT and CDR2 SNEGSKA (reference sequence). CDR3 sequence: CSAIYNEQFF. The DNA for the CDR3 is TGCAGTGCTATCTACAATGAGCAGTTCTTC.

The table lists this clonotype with many counts. The rearrangement links TRBV4-1 to TRBJ1-4, with unresolved D. Between the trimmed V and J ends, which lost 6 bases and 6 bases, there was a span of 8 bases. Germline V gene lookup returns CDR1 MGHRA and CDR2 YSYEKL. The CDR3 loop spans 12 amino acids. The CDR3, as DNA: TGCGCCAGCAGGGGTTGGCATGAAAAACTGTTTTTT. Its protein is CASRGWHEKLFF.

In this sample, this clonotype turned up many times. The V gene is TRBV12-3 or TRBV12-4, the J gene TRBJ1-1, with 7 bases that match TRBD1. Trimming took 4 bases from V and 1 from J; bases not matched to a gene: 6. The CDR3 is made up of 15 amino acids. CDR3 sequence reads: CASSYQQGRNTEAFF. The CDR3 DNA reads as TGTGCCAGCAGTTATCAACAGGGGAGGAACACTGAAGCTTTCTTT.

This clonotype was seen many times. This rearrangement joins TRBV12-3 or TRBV12-4 to TRBJ1-1; D is unclear. The CDR3 runs 17 residues. V lost 6 bases to trimming and J lost 0 bases, with 20 bases between them. The CDR3 here is CASSHPRDMSLNTEAFF. The DNA for the CDR3 is TGTGCCAGCAGCCATCCCCGCGACATGTCGCTGAACACTGAAGCTTTCTTT.

This chain joins TRBV3-1 and TRBJ2-3; 15 nucleotides match TRBD2. This CDR3 contains 15 residues. Germline values: CDR1 LGHDT, CDR2 YNNKEL (reference sequence). V shed 10 bases, J shed 4 bases, and the junction held 6 bases outside the gene matches. For the CDR3, the DNA is TGTGCCACCTGCCGGACTAGCGGGGGGGCAGATACGCAGTATTTT. It is translated as CATCRTSGGADTQYF.

This clonotype was recorded many times. The chain has TRBV25-1 and TRBJ2-1; D is unresolved. With 1 base removed from V and 6 bases from J, the gap between germline ends came to 10 bases. The CDR3 is 14 residues long. The germline V gene has CDR1 MGHDK and CDR2 SYGVNS. The CDR3 DNA follows: TGTGCCAGCAGTGAATCCTTGGAGAGCAATGAGCAGTTCTTC. This codes for CASSESLESNEQFF.

This clonotype was seen many times. The chain is built from TRBV20-1 and TRBJ2-3, with 9 nucleotides matching TRBD2. V lost 2 bases, J lost 1 base, and 13 bases stayed unmatched. CDR1 is DFQATT, CDR2 SNEGSKA, per germline (reference sequence). This CDR3 comprises 18 residues. The CDR3 reads CSARSLLAGRGGTDTQYF. CDR3 DNA: TGCAGTGCTAGAAGCCTCCTAGCGGGAAGGGGGGGCACAGATACGCAGTATTTT.

This clonotype has at least ten counts. The J gene is TRBJ2-1, the V gene TRBV27, with 15 nucleotides matching TRBD2. The CDR3 covers 16 residues. The J segment lost 4 bases and the V segment lost 7 bases, leaving 5 bases of the junction unmatched. Germline V lookup: CDR1 MNHEY, CDR2 SMNVEV (reference sequence). This chain's CDR3 is CASTGLAGGWYNEQFF. The CDR3 DNA is TGTGCCAGCACCGGACTAGCGGGGGGGTGGTACAATGAGCAGTTCTTC.

This clonotype was picked up many times. V and J are TRBV7-3 and TRBJ1-1; D is unresolved. Germline V gene lookup returns CDR1 SGHTA and CDR2 FQGTGA. The ends were cut back, 4 bases at V and 1 base at J, with 7 bases in the middle. The CDR3 sequence is 13 residues long. The CDR3, as DNA: TGTGCCAGCAGCTATTTCACGAACACTGAAGCTTTCTTT. It is translated as CASSYFTNTEAFF.

This clonotype was recorded many times. The rearrangement links TRBV10-3 to TRBJ2-3, with D perhaps TRBD2 (7 bases). The CDR3 covers 16 residues. Between the trimmed V and J ends, which lost 3 bases and 5 bases, there was a span of 18 bases. Germline loops: CDR1 ENHRY, CDR2 SYGVKD. As DNA, the CDR3 is TGTGCCATCAGTGACCGTGTGGGGGGGCCCGGAGATACGCAGTATTTT. Translation: CAISDRVGGPGDTQYF.

This clonotype was seen repeatedly, ten times or more. The rearrangement joins TRBV9 to TRBJ2-3; unclear D gene. The CDR3 is made up of 13 amino acids. V lost 3 bases and J 5 bases, leaving 10 bases between the germline ends. Germline-derived CDR1 and CDR2 are SGDLS and YYNGEE. The DNA of the CDR3 is TGTGCCAGCAGCGCCCCAGCAGGAGATACGCAGTATTTT. This encodes CASSAPAGDTQYF. The full variable domain, completed using reference TRBV9 and TRBJ2-3, is DSGVTQTPKHLITATGQRVTLRCSPRSGDLSVYWYQQSLDQGLQFLIQYYNGEERAKGNILERFSAQQFPDLHSELNLSSLELGDSALYFCASSAPAGDTQYFGPGTRLTVL.

There are many counts of this clonotype. The chain has TRBV5-1 and TRBJ2-1; 9 positions match TRBD1. J gave up 7 bases and V 0 bases, and 8 bases lay outside the gene matches. In germline, CDR1 is SGHRS, CDR2 YFSETQ. The CDR3 is made up of 16 amino acids. The CDR3 here is CASSLGGTGQQNEQFF. The CDR3, as DNA: TGCGCCAGCAGCTTGGGAGGGACAGGGCAGCAGAATGAGCAGTTCTTC.

This clonotype was seen at least ten times. The CDR3 spells CASSLSTGGGSTDTQYF. The CDR3 DNA follows: TGTGCCAGCAGTTTATCTACAGGGGGCGGATCCACAGATACGCAGTATTTT. This sequence joins TRBV12-3 or TRBV12-4 and TRBJ2-3, with 9 bases that match TRBD1. The CDR3 extends over 17 amino acids. The trim removed 2 bases at V and 2 bases at J, leaving 8 bases unmatched.

This clonotype was recorded at least ten times. The rearrangement links TRBV2 to TRBJ1-5; D may be TRBD1 (6 bases). Germline V gene data show CDR1 as SNHLY and CDR2 as FYNNEI. V dropped 3 bases and J dropped 5 bases, with 11 bases sitting between them. This CDR3 spans 14 amino acids. The CDR3 spells CASSDSGGHQPQHF. Written as DNA, the CDR3 is TGTGCCAGCAGTGATTCGGGGGGCCATCAGCCCCAGCATTTT.

This clonotype was seen repeatedly, ten times or more. This chain links TRBV5-1 with TRBJ1-5, with 7 nucleotides matching TRBD1. This CDR3 region has 17 residues. The germline CDR1 and CDR2 sequences are SGHRS and YFSETQ. J gave up 2 bases and V 4 bases, and 12 bases lay outside the gene matches. The CDR3 nucleotides read TGCGCCAGCAGCCCGGGTGACAGGGTGGACGGCAATCAGCCCCAGCATTTT. This encodes CASSPGDRVDGNQPQHF.

The rearrangement uses TRBV29-1 and TRBJ2-5; TRBD1 matches 8 bases. With V trimmed by 1 base and J by 4 bases, 8 bases remained unmatched. Germline loops: CDR1 SQVTM, CDR2 ANQGSEA. The length of the CDR3 is 15 residues. DNA of the CDR3: TGCAGCGTTGAAGCAGGGGGCAGACAGGGAGAGACCCAGTACTTC. Its protein product is CSVEAGGRQGETQYF.

This clonotype was counted between two and nine times. The chain uses TRBV7-9 and TRBJ1-4; D gene unclear. Trimming shortened V by 5 bases and J by 0 bases, and 7 bases separated the two germline ends. The CDR3 spans 14 residues. From germline, CDR1 is SEHNR and CDR2 FQNEAQ (reference sequence). CDR3 sequence: CASSQLATNEKLFF. For the CDR3, the DNA is TGTGCCAGCAGCCAACTTGCAACTAATGAAAAACTGTTTTTT.

This clonotype has ten or more counts. This chain connects TRBV20-1 to TRBJ2-7, with D perhaps matching TRBD1 (6 bases). The germline V gene encodes CDR1 DFQATT and CDR2 SNEGSKA (reference sequence). This CDR3 has 11 residues. V lost 5 bases and J 6 bases, leaving 11 bases between the germline ends. CDR3 DNA: TGCAGTGCTGGGGGCAATCGCGAGCAGTACTTC. This sequence encodes CSAGGNREQYF.

This clonotype showed up many times. The chain joins TRBV19 to TRBJ2-7; tentative D call: TRBD2 (5 bases). Germline CDR1 is LNHDA and CDR2 is SQIVND (reference sequence). The CDR3 totals 14 residues. Trimming cost V 3 bases and J 3 bases, with 12 bases left between them. DNA for the CDR3: TGTGCCAGTAGTATTCGGGGTGTGGGCTACGAGCAGTACTTC. Translation gives CASSIRGVGYEQYF.

This clonotype was seen at least ten times. The chain links TRBV7-8 to TRBJ1-1; D might be TRBD1 (6 bases). The germline V gene encodes CDR1 SGHVS and CDR2 FQNEAQ. The V gene lost 5 bases and the J gene lost 1 base, with 20 bases spanning the gap. This CDR3 has 17 amino acids. The CDR3 is CASSPETGFYTNTEAFF. CDR3 DNA: TGTGCCAGCAGCCCGGAGACAGGATTTTATACGAACACTGAAGCTTTCTTT.

This clonotype showed up many times. The V call is TRBV28, the J call TRBJ2-1; 9 bases fit TRBD1. Germline CDR1 MDHEN, CDR2 SYDVKM. The CDR3 extends over 15 amino acids. V dropped 5 bases and J dropped 4; count of bases not matched to a gene: 6. For the CDR3, the DNA is TGTGCCAGCAGTGGGGGGACAGGGCGTTACAATGAGCAGTTCTTC. Protein sequence: CASSGGTGRYNEQFF. Full variable domain (outside the CDR3, taken from reference TRBV28 and TRBJ2-1): DVKVTQSSRYLVKRTGEKVFLECVQDMDHENMFWYRQDPGLGLRLIYFSYDVKMKEKGDIPEGYSVSREKKERFSLILESASTNQTSMYLCASSGGTGRYNEQFFGPGTRLTVL.